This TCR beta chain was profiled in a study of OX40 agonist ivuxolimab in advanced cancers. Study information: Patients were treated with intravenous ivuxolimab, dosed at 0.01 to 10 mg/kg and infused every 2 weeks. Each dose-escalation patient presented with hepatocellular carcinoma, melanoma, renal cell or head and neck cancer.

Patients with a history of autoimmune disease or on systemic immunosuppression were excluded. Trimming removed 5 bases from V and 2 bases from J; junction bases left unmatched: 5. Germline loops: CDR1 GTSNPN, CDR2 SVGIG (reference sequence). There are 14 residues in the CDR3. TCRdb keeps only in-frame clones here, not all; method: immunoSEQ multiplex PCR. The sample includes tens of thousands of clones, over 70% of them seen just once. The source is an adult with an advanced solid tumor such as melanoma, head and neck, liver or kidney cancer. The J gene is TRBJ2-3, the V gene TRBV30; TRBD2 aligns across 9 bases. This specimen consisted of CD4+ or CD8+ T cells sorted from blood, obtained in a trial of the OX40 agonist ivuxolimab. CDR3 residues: CAWSTSGSTDTQYF. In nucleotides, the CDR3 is TGTGCCTGGTCAACTAGCGGGTCCACAGATACGCAGTATTTT. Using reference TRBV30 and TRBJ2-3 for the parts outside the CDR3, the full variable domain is SQTIHQWPATLVQPVGSPLSLECTVEGTSNPNLYWYRQAAGRGLQLLFYSVGIGQISSEVPQNLSASRPQDRQFILSSKKLLLSDSGFYLCAWSTSGSTDTQYFGPGTRLTVL.